Below are 30 T cell receptor beta chains sequenced from a single sample in a study of control samples from healthy donors and cancer patients. Method: immunoSEQ multiplex PCR; TCRdb's copy keeps in-frame clones and lacks some. The sample yields 60,000 to 75,000 clones, around 87% seen once. Sequences were obtained from PBMCs. These receptors were taken from a woman aged 50 to 65 with head and neck cancer.

This clone has more than one count but fewer than ten. J is TRBJ2-6 and V is TRBV7-2; a possible D gene is TRBD1 (6 bases). The CDR3 has 14 residues. The germline V gene has CDR1 SGHTA and CDR2 FQGNSA. V gave up 6 bases and J gave up 0 bases, with 6 bases separating them. As DNA, the CDR3 is TGTGCCAGCAGGGACAGCTCTGGGGCCAACGTCCTGACTTTC. Translating gives CASRDSSGANVLTF.

The J gene is TRBJ2-5, the V gene TRBV2, with a possible D match to TRBD2 (5 bases). The CDR3 totals 13 residues. Germline V CDR1 and CDR2: SNHLY, FYNNEI. Trimming stripped 7 bases from V and 4 bases from J, with 13 bases between. DNA for the CDR3: TGTGCCAGCACCGCTTCCCGGGGAGAGACCCAGTACTTC. It translates to CASTASRGETQYF.

The gene calls are TRBV2 and TRBJ2-6; D uncertain. Germline assignment: CDR1 SNHLY and CDR2 FYNNEI. The CDR3 contains 15 residues. Trimming cost V 5 bases and J 3 bases, with 11 bases left between them. CDR3 sequence reads: CASSMLGNGANVLTF. CDR3 DNA: TGTGCCAGCAGTATGCTAGGCAATGGGGCCAACGTCCTGACTTTC.

The chain recombines TRBV19 with TRBJ1-6; D gene ambiguous. Germline lookup yields CDR1 LNHDA and CDR2 SQIVND (reference sequence). V gave up 0 bases and J gave up 5 bases, with 8 bases separating them. CDR3 size: 15 residues. The CDR3 DNA is TGTGCCAGTAGTATAGAGACAACGGATAATTCACCCCTCCACTTT. Translating gives CASSIETTDNSPLHF.

The chain couples TRBV5-4 to TRBJ1-2; tentative D call: TRBD1 (6 bases). Trimming left V 4 bases short and J 0 bases short, with 10 bases between. Per the germline V gene, CDR1 is SGHNT and CDR2 is YYREEE (reference sequence). This CDR3 spans 14 amino acids. The CDR3 region is CASSRDIANYGYTF. In DNA form, the CDR3 reads TGTGCCAGCAGCCGGGACATAGCTAACTATGGCTACACCTTC.

A single count supports this clone. This chain uses TRBV5-4 with TRBJ1-5; TRBD1 agrees at 8 bases. CDR3 length equals 19 residues. The J segment lost 5 bases and the V segment lost 0 bases, leaving 16 bases of the junction unmatched. Germline assignment: CDR1 SGHNT and CDR2 YYREEE (reference sequence). The CDR3 DNA is TGTGCCAGCAGCTTGGCGTCCCAGGGGGCAGGGGCTCGGGATCAGCCCCAGCATTTT. Its protein product is CASSLASQGAGARDQPQHF. The full variable domain, completed using reference TRBV5-4 and TRBJ1-5, is ETGVTQSPTHLIKTRGQQVTLRCSSQSGHNTVSWYQQALGQGPQFIFQYYREEENGRGNFPPRFSGLQFPNYSSELNVNALELDDSALYLCASSLASQGAGARDQPQHFGDGTRLSIL.

V gene TRBV30 combines with J gene TRBJ2-3, with D uncertain. Germline CDR1 reads GTSNPN; CDR2 reads SVGIG (reference sequence). The V end lost 4 bases, the J end lost 7 bases, and 12 bases lay between the germline ends. There are 12 residues in the CDR3. CDR3 bases: TGTGCCTGGAATGACGGAACCTATACGCAGTATTTT. Its protein is CAWNDGTYTQYF.

This clone appeared once. The V gene is TRBV7-2, the J gene TRBJ2-5, with D possibly matching TRBD2 (6 bases). CDR1 and CDR2 from the germline V gene are SGHTA and FQGNSA. V lost 7 bases and J 4 bases, leaving 22 bases between the germline ends. The CDR3 length is 16 residues. The CDR3 region has the DNA TGTGCCAGCATCAGAGGCTGGGGACTTCCCCGAGAGACCCAGTACTTC. Its translation is CASIRGWGLPRETQYF.

J is TRBJ2-1 and V is TRBV19; 8 bases fit TRBD1. The CDR3 totals 14 residues. With 7 bases clipped from V and 5 bases from J, the junction kept 7 bases outside the gene matches. The germline CDR1 and CDR2 sequences are LNHDA and SQIVND (reference sequence). The CDR3 region has the DNA TGTGCCAGTACCCCCCGGGACAGGCACAATGAGCAGTTCTTC. Protein: CASTPRDRHNEQFF.

The chain is built from TRBV5-1 and TRBJ1-6, with a tentative D call TRBD1 (6 bases). The CDR3 spans 18 residues. Trimming left V 3 bases short and J 5 bases short, with 21 bases between. Germline loops: CDR1 SGHRS, CDR2 YFSETQ. The CDR3: CASSSLPPGTQNNSPLHF. The CDR3 region has the DNA TGCGCCAGCAGCTCACTTCCCCCAGGGACACAAAATAATTCACCCCTCCACTTT. The complete variable domain, with remaining parts taken from reference TRBV5-1 and TRBJ1-6, reads KAGVTQTPRYLIKTRGQQVTLSCSPISGHRSVSWYQQTPGQGLQFLFEYFSETQRNKGNFPGRFSGRQFSNSRSEMNVSTLELGDSALYLCASSSLPPGTQNNSPLHFGNGTRLTVT.

The chain links TRBV29-1 to TRBJ2-7, with a tentative D call TRBD1 (5 bases). Germline CDR1 and CDR2: SQVTM and ANQGSEA. The CDR3 is 12 residues long. Trimming left V 2 bases short and J 5 bases short, with 10 bases between. Here the CDR3 DNA reads TGCAGCGTTGAACAGGGTTCCCACGAGCAGTACTTC. This codes for CSVEQGSHEQYF.

This chain links TRBV28 with TRBJ2-3; 9 nucleotides agree with TRBD1. The ends lost 5 bases at V and 0 bases at J; junction bases unmatched: 6. The CDR3 totals 16 residues. Germline V gives CDR1 MDHEN, CDR2 SYDVKM. In DNA, the CDR3 is TGTGCCAGCAGTGCGTCGACAGGGGGGAGCACAGATACGCAGTATTTT. As protein: CASSASTGGSTDTQYF.

The chain combines TRBV11-1 with TRBJ1-6; a weak D match, TRBD1 (6 bases). The CDR3 contains 13 residues. Looked up from germline, CDR1 is SGHAT and CDR2 is FQDESV (reference sequence). The ends were cut back, 5 bases at V and 7 bases at J, with 9 bases in the middle. As DNA, the CDR3 is TGTGCCAGCAGCCTCGGACAGAATTCACCCCTCCACTTT. This sequence encodes CASSLGQNSPLHF.

The chain has TRBV6-5 and TRBJ1-3, with 9 bases identical to TRBD1. This CDR3 contains 14 residues. Germline CDR1 is MNHEY and CDR2 is SVGAGI. V was pared by 6 bases and J by 4 bases, with 4 bases of the junction left unmatched. The CDR3 loop is CASRTGTGGNTIYF. In nucleotides, the CDR3 is TGTGCCAGCAGGACCGGGACAGGGGGAAACACCATATATTTT.

The chain couples TRBV30 to TRBJ1-4, with D possibly TRBD1 on 5 matching bases. Germline V gives CDR1 GTSNPN, CDR2 SVGIG (reference sequence). The CDR3 extends over 15 amino acids. Trimming removed 1 base at V and 2 bases at J, with 11 bases between. The CDR3 sequence is CAWSGRGRTNEKLFF. The CDR3 DNA reads TGTGCCTGGAGTGGGAGGGGCCGGACTAATGAAAAACTGTTTTTT. Full variable domain (remainder filled in from reference TRBV30 and TRBJ1-4): SQTIHQWPATLVQPVGSPLSLECTVEGTSNPNLYWYRQAAGRGLQLLFYSVGIGQISSEVPQNLSASRPQDRQFILSSKKLLLSDSGFYLCAWSGRGRTNEKLFFGSGTQLSVL.

As concerns this clone: The junction differs from germline at one of its ends, possibly a read error. The V gene is TRBV7-2, the J gene TRBJ1-2; D is unclear. CDR1 and CDR2 (germline): SGHTA, FQGNSA. The length of the CDR3 is 12 residues. CDR3 nucleotide sequence: TGTGCCAGCAGCTTCCGAGGGTCGGGCCTCTCCTTC. Protein product: CASSFRGSGLSF.

This chain joins TRBV28 and TRBJ2-7; perhaps TRBD1 as D (6 bases). This CDR3 spans 15 amino acids. Germline V gene sequence: CDR1 MDHEN, CDR2 SYDVKM. V gave up 5 bases and J gave up 3 bases, with 17 bases separating them. As DNA, the CDR3 is TGTGCCAGCAGTCCCTCAGACAGGATGGGCTACGAGCAGTACTTC. Amino acid sequence: CASSPSDRMGYEQYF.

The genes are TRBV27 and TRBJ1-1; D is unresolved. CDR3 length: 13 residues. The V and J ends lost 6 bases and 0 bases respectively, with 8 bases between them. CDR1 and CDR2 (germline): MNHEY, SMNVEV (reference sequence). In nucleotides, the CDR3 is TGTGCCAGCAGGTTTAACCTGAACACTGAAGCTTTCTTT. It is translated as CASRFNLNTEAFF.

The chain employs TRBV30 and TRBJ1-1; no firm D call. Deletions cut 4 bases from V and 1 base from J, with 16 bases between. The CDR3 has 15 amino acids. CDR1 is GTSNPN and CDR2 is SVGIG in the germline V gene (reference sequence). The CDR3 loop reads CAWTPRSSWNTEAFF. The CDR3 DNA is TGTGCCTGGACCCCAAGGAGTTCGTGGAACACTGAAGCTTTCTTT.

This rearrangement joins TRBV2 to TRBJ2-7, with D possibly TRBD1 on 6 matching bases. This CDR3 has 13 amino acids. V lost 2 bases and J 5 bases, leaving 10 bases between the germline ends. The germline V gene has CDR1 SNHLY and CDR2 FYNNEI. CDR3 region: CASSETGTNEQYF. For the CDR3, the DNA is TGTGCCAGCAGTGAAACCGGGACAAACGAGCAGTACTTC.

The gene calls are TRBV14 and TRBJ1-1, with 7 positions matching TRBD1. This CDR3 has 16 amino acids. Per germline, CDR1 SGHDN and CDR2 FVKESK. After removal of 2 bases from V and 4 bases from J, the junction contained 10 bases not matched to a gene. Here the CDR3 reads CASSQLLNRGGTEAFF. The DNA of the CDR3 is TGTGCCAGCAGCCAACTACTCAACAGGGGTGGCACTGAAGCTTTCTTT.

The genes are TRBV5-6 and TRBJ2-3, with D tentatively TRBD1 or TRBD2 (5 bases each). The germline V gene has CDR1 SGHDT and CDR2 YYEEEE. This CDR3 is 14 amino acids long. Trimming removed 0 bases at V and 5 bases at J, with 10 bases between. CDR3 residues: CASSLGGAEDTQYF. CDR3 nucleotide sequence: TGTGCCAGCAGCTTGGGAGGGGCAGAAGATACGCAGTATTTT. Full variable domain (rest looked up from reference TRBV5-6 and TRBJ2-3): DAGVTQSPTHLIKTRGQQVTLRCSPKSGHDTVSWYQQALGQGPQFIFQYYEEEERQRGNFPDRFSGHQFPNYSSELNVNALLLGDSALYLCASSLGGAEDTQYFGPGTRLTVL.

The rearrangement links TRBV4-3 to TRBJ1-4, with 10 bases matching TRBD1. The CDR3 loop spans 14 amino acids. Germline loops: CDR1 LGHNA, CDR2 YSLEER. Trimming at V came to 5 bases and at J to 8 bases, leaving 5 bases not matched to a gene. CDR3 sequence (DNA): TGCGCCAGCAGCGGGACAGGGGCTATAGAAAAACTGTTTTTT. It is translated as CASSGTGAIEKLFF.

V is TRBV4-1 and J is TRBJ1-4; no definite D call. V dropped 1 base and J dropped 4 bases, with 7 bases sitting between them. Germline V gene lookup returns CDR1 MGHRA and CDR2 YSYEKL. This CDR3 region has 14 residues. CDR3 sequence reads: CASSQGDHNEKLFF. CDR3 nucleotides: TGCGCCAGCAGCCAAGGGGATCATAATGAAAAACTGTTTTTT.

The gene calls are TRBV2 and TRBJ1-4; D may be TRBD1 (6 bases). Germline V gene lookup returns CDR1 SNHLY and CDR2 FYNNEI. Trimming pared 7 bases from V and 0 bases from J, leaving 9 bases between. The CDR3 runs to 14 residues. The CDR3 loop reads CASKGDTTNEKLFF. For the CDR3, the DNA is TGTGCCAGCAAGGGGGATACAACTAATGAAAAACTGTTTTTT.

CDR3 nucleotides: TGTGCCAGCAATGGGGGGAACACTGAAGCTTTCTTT. This encodes CASNGGNTEAFF. V usage is TRBV27 and J usage is TRBJ1-1; D is possibly TRBD1 (5 bases). The V gene lost 7 bases and the J gene lost 1 base, with 7 bases spanning the gap. The CDR3 spans 12 residues. Germline V gene sequence: CDR1 MNHEY, CDR2 SMNVEV (reference sequence).

The J gene is TRBJ2-1, the V gene TRBV16; D is undetermined. The V gene lost 2 bases and the J gene lost 10 bases, with 6 bases spanning the gap. The germline gives CDR1 KGHSY, CDR2 FQNENV. This CDR3 is built from 11 residues. The CDR3 loop is CASSQPGEQFF. The DNA of the CDR3 is TGTGCCAGCAGCCAACCCGGGGAGCAGTTCTTC.

The V and J genes are TRBV28 and TRBJ1-5; no reliable D call. From germline, CDR1 is MDHEN and CDR2 SYDVKM. Trimming took off 6 bases at V and 1 base at J, with 4 bases between the two ends. The CDR3 has 12 residues. Written as DNA, the CDR3 is TGTGCCAGCAGGGAGAGCAATCAGCCCCAGCATTTT. This encodes CASRESNQPQHF.

The V gene is TRBV5-1, the J gene TRBJ2-7, with 7 bases fitting TRBD1. J gave up 5 bases and V 1 base, and 6 bases lay outside the gene matches. The CDR3 contains 14 residues. Germline V gene sequence: CDR1 SGHRS, CDR2 YFSETQ. The CDR3 DNA reads TGCGCCAGCAGCTTGACAGGGGAGAGGGACGAGCAGTACTTC. Translated: CASSLTGERDEQYF.

This clone has only one observation. The V call is TRBV6-5, the J call TRBJ2-7; TRBD1 might be the D (6 bases). CDR3 size: 12 residues. Germline V gene sequence: CDR1 MNHEY, CDR2 SVGAGI. V lost 6 bases and J lost 6, with 12 bases in between. For the CDR3, the DNA is TGTGCCAGCAGCAGGGGCAGCCGCGAGCAGTACTTC. This sequence encodes CASSRGSREQYF.